Each of the 4 T cell receptor beta chains below was sequenced from the same sample in a study of shared clonotypes between healthy human individuals. Libraries were prepared by immunoSEQ multiplex PCR; TCRdb keeps only in-frame clonotypes and omits some of them. Seen here are roughly 2 million clones, nearly 97% observed once, and the top ten hold roughly 0.13%. Sequenced: naive CD4+ T cells sorted from blood. Subset meaning: CD45RA+ positively selected. Receptor source: a man aged 18 to 29 in good health.

This clone was counted once. One end of the junction varies from germline; a read error may be responsible. The chain is built from TRBV10-3 and TRBJ1-1; 9 nucleotides align to TRBD1. Germline V gene data show CDR1 as ENHRY and CDR2 as SYGVKD. The CDR3 consists of 15 residues. The CDR3 loop is CAIRWGQGVNTEAFF. Here the CDR3 DNA reads TGTGCCATCCGATGGGGACAGGGAGTGAATACTGAAGCTTTCTTT.

With regard to this clone: The germline gene is not matched at one end of the junction; a read error may be the cause. The sample has other DNA sequences that encode this CDR3 too. The chain employs TRBV7-8 and TRBJ2-7; no definite D call. Germline values: CDR1 SGHVS, CDR2 FQNEAQ. The CDR3 consists of 13 residues. CDR3 protein: CASSLAQSYEQYF. The CDR3 DNA follows: TGTGCCAGCAGCTTAGCTCAGTCCTATGAGCAGTACTTC. The full variable domain, completed using reference TRBV7-8 and TRBJ2-7, is GAGVSQSPRYKVAKRGQDVALRCDPISGHVSLFWYQQALGQGPEFLTYFQNEAQLDKSGLPSDRFFAERPEGSVSTLKIQRTQQEDSAVYLCASSLAQSYEQYFGPGTRLTVT.

The chain carries TRBV29-1 and TRBJ1-1; 8 bases align to TRBD1. The V gene's germline CDR1 is SQVTM and CDR2 ANQGSEA. V lost 6 bases and J lost 0; bases outside the gene matches: 6. This CDR3 comprises 14 residues. The CDR3 spells CSVDRTGLNTEAFF. DNA of the CDR3: TGCAGCGTCGACCGGACAGGGCTGAACACTGAAGCTTTCTTT.

This clone was detected a few times. The sample has other DNA sequences that encode this CDR3 too. The gene calls are TRBV5-1 and TRBJ2-3, with 8 bases that match TRBD2. V lost 4 bases, J lost 1 base, and 2 bases stayed unmatched. The CDR3 loop spans 14 amino acids. CDR1 SGHRS and CDR2 YFSETQ come from the germline V gene. The CDR3 region is CASSPGRGTDTQYF. CDR3 nucleotide sequence: TGCGCCAGCAGCCCCGGGAGGGGCACAGATACGCAGTATTTT. The entire variable domain, with the rest obtained from reference TRBV5-1 and TRBJ2-3, is as follows: KAGVTQTPRYLIKTRGQQVTLSCSPISGHRSVSWYQQTPGQGLQFLFEYFSETQRNKGNFPGRFSGRQFSNSRSEMNVSTLELGDSALYLCASSPGRGTDTQYFGPGTRLTVL.